The 12 T cell receptor beta chains below all came from one sample that was sequenced in a study of blood T cells in healthy people across ages. The second PCR ran roughly 6 to 11 cycles with a sample-barcoded 5' primer and J-beta primers. TCRdb re-called the 5' RACE reads through MiXCR, storing one row per CDR3 protein. The sample carries about 640,000 distinct CDR3 sequences, 58% recorded once. The sample taken for sequencing was blood. The receptors come from a man aged 55 to 70 in good health.

The V gene is TRBV7-6, the J gene TRBJ2-5, with 12 bases aligning to TRBD2. The CDR3 sequence is 15 residues long. Germline CDR1 and CDR2: SGHVS and FNYEAQ. The J segment lost 1 base and the V segment lost 8 bases, leaving 5 bases of the junction unmatched. CDR3 sequence reads: CASLGLAGPQETQYF. The CDR3, as DNA: TGTGCCAGCCTAGGACTAGCGGGGCCCCAAGAGACCCAGTACTTC.

This rearrangement joins TRBV10-2 to TRBJ2-7, with D maybe TRBD1 (5 bases). This CDR3 spans 14 amino acids. With 3 bases removed from V and 4 bases from J, the gap between germline ends came to 13 bases. Looked up from germline, CDR1 is WSHSY and CDR2 is SAAADI. CDR3 sequence: CASSDLRGSYEQYF. As DNA, the CDR3 is TGCGCCAGCAGTGATTTAAGGGGTAGTTACGAGCAGTACTTC.

This clonotype was counted only a few times. The rearrangement uses TRBV7-2 and TRBJ1-6, with TRBD1 identical over 7 bases. CDR1 and CDR2 (germline): SGHTA, FQGNSA. The ends lost 5 bases at V and 10 bases at J; junction bases unmatched: 8. The CDR3 contains 14 residues. CDR3 region: CASSVTGAGSPLHF. In DNA form, the CDR3 reads TGTGCCAGCAGCGTTACAGGGGCGGGATCACCCCTCCACTTT.

This sequence joins TRBV3-1 and TRBJ2-7; 10 bases map to TRBD2. The CDR3 length is 18 residues. Germline V gene data show CDR1 as LGHDT and CDR2 as YNNKEL (reference sequence). Losses at the gene ends were 2 bases for V and 0 bases for J; bases not matched to a gene: 10. This CDR3 is CASSQCTSGDSDSYEQYF. As DNA, the CDR3 is TGTGCCAGCAGCCAATGTACTAGCGGGGACTCAGACTCCTACGAGCAGTACTTC.

The CDR3 DNA reads as TGCAGCGTACAGGGGTGGGGGGGCAATGAGCAGTTCTTC. Encoded protein: CSVQGWGGNEQFF. This sequence joins TRBV29-1 and TRBJ2-1, with D possibly being TRBD1 or TRBD2 (7 bases each). V was pared by 6 bases and J by 6 bases, with 15 bases between. The germline gives CDR1 SQVTM, CDR2 ANQGSEA. This CDR3 region has 13 residues.

This rearrangement joins TRBV3-1 to TRBJ1-2, with 9 bases lining up with TRBD1. V shed 4 bases, J shed 2 bases, and the junction held 11 bases outside the gene matches. The CDR3 is made up of 17 amino acids. Germline V gives CDR1 LGHDT, CDR2 YNNKEL (reference sequence). CDR3 region: CASSPEPGGTGNYGYTF. Here the CDR3 DNA reads TGTGCCAGCAGCCCCGAGCCCGGGGGGACAGGGAACTATGGCTACACCTTC.

The gene calls are TRBV4-1 and TRBJ2-3; D might be TRBD1 or TRBD2, each matching 6 bases. Trimming cost V 2 bases and J 4 bases, with 19 bases left between them. Germline V gene lookup returns CDR1 MGHRA and CDR2 YSYEKL. This CDR3 is built from 17 residues. CDR3 loop: CASSQSRGELGADTQYF. CDR3 in DNA: TGCGCCAGCAGCCAATCTAGGGGGGAACTAGGCGCAGATACGCAGTATTTT.

Comments on this clonotype: Mismatch with germline at one junction end may stem from a read error. The gene calls are TRBV12-5 and TRBJ2-5, with 7 bases lining up with TRBD1. CDR1 and CDR2 (germline): LGHNT, FRNRAP. CDR3 length: 14 amino acids. The CDR3 sequence is CASGPGTEQETRYF. CDR3 sequence (DNA): TGTGCTAGTGGCCCCGGGACAGAACAAGAGACCCGGTACTTC.

This clonotype has a handful of counts. The rearrangement joins TRBV25-1 to TRBJ2-1; 15 bases are a match to TRBD2. The ends lost 3 bases at V and 5 bases at J; junction bases unmatched: 5. CDR3 size: 17 residues. Germline V gives CDR1 MGHDK, CDR2 SYGVNS. The CDR3: CASSEPGLAGGHNEQFF. In nucleotides, the CDR3 is TGTGCCAGCAGTGAGCCGGGACTAGCGGGGGGTCACAATGAGCAGTTCTTC.

In this sample, this clonotype turned up once. The chain recombines TRBV7-2 with TRBJ2-1; D perhaps matches TRBD1 (5 bases). With 2 bases removed from V and 7 bases from J, the gap between germline ends came to 15 bases. The CDR3 consists of 15 residues. Germline V gives CDR1 SGHTA, CDR2 FQGNSA. The CDR3 DNA follows: TGTGCCAGCAGCTTATACGGGCTGGGGCAGAATGAGCAGTTCTTC. Translated: CASSLYGLGQNEQFF.

The chain is built from TRBV29-1 and TRBJ2-3; perhaps TRBD2 as D (5 bases). The germline V and J ends were trimmed by 1 base and 8 bases, with 13 bases remaining between them. This CDR3 has 13 amino acids. Germline CDR1 is SQVTM and CDR2 is ANQGSEA. The CDR3 sequence: CSVEGSERGTQYF. The DNA of the CDR3 is TGCAGCGTTGAAGGGTCAGAACGGGGTACGCAGTATTTT.

This chain links TRBV5-6 with TRBJ2-1; D uncertain. V was shortened by 1 base and J by 6 bases, with 8 bases between the two germline ends. This CDR3 is built from 13 residues. Germline CDR1 reads SGHDT; CDR2 reads YYEEEE. The CDR3 protein is CASSLIQPNEQFF. The CDR3 DNA is TGTGCCAGCAGCTTGATCCAGCCCAATGAGCAGTTCTTC.